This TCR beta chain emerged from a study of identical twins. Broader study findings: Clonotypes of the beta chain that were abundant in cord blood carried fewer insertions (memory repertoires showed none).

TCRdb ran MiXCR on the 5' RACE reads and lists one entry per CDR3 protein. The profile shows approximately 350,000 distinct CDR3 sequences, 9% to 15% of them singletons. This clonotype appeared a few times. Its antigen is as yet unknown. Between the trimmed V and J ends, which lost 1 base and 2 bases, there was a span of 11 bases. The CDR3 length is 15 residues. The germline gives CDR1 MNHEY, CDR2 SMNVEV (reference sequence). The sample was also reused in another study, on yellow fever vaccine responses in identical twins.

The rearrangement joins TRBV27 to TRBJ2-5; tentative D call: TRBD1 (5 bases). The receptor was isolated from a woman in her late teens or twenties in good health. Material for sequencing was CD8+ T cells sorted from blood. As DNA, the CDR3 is TGTGCCAGCAGTTTATGGCAGGGTGGGCAAGAGACCCAGTACTTC. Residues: CASSLWQGGQETQYF.